The sequence of this TCR beta chain was determined in a study of shared clonotypes between healthy human individuals. V lost 3 bases, J lost 5 bases, and 7 bases stayed unmatched. The CDR3 length is 18 residues. CDR1 and CDR2 (germline): MNHEY, SMNVEV (reference sequence). Clones were sequenced by immunoSEQ multiplex PCR, and TCRdb holds only the in-frame ones, with some missing. The sample carries about 2.3 million clones, 90% to 95% recorded once. Sequenced input: naive CD4+ T cells from PBMCs. Subset in this sample: CD45RA+ positively selected. This chain links TRBV27 with TRBJ2-2; TRBD2 matches at 15 bases. The clonotype originates from a man between 18 and 29 years old in good health. Some clones in this sample may be carry-over from other donors' samples. The CDR3 region has the DNA TGTGCCAGCAGTTTGGGACTAGCGGGAGGCCCCAATACCGGGGAGCTGTTTTTT. This translates into CASSLGLAGGPNTGELFF.